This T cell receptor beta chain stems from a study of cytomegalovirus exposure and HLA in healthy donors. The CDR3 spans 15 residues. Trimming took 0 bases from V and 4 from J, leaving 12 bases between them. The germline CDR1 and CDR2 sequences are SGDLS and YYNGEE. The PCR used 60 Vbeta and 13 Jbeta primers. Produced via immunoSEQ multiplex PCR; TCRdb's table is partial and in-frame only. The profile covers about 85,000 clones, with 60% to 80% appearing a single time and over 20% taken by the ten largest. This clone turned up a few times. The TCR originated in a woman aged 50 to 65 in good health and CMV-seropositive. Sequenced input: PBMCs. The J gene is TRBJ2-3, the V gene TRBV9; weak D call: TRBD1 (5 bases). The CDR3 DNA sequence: TGTGCCAGCAGCGTAGAGGCAGGGTCCCCAGATACGCAGTATTTT. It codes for CASSVEAGSPDTQYF.